This T cell receptor beta chain came from a study of STAT3 mutations in large granular lymphocyte leukemia. Study summary: Roughly half the longitudinally sequenced T-LGLL patients had canonical STAT3 mutations.

This CDR3 comprises 14 residues. Germline V gene sequence: CDR1 SNHLY, CDR2 FYNNEI. Trimming removed 7 bases at V and 2 bases at J, with 12 bases between. Study-level points and caveats: Every T-cell large granular lymphocyte leukemia patient had at least one immunodominant TCR beta clonotype. After therapy, about 35% of the 18 patients switched clonotypes, all new clones STAT3 wild type.

For this clone: Its cognate antigen is unknown.

The table came from immunoSEQ multiplex PCR; TCRdb's copy has only in-frame clones and leaves some out. The table has some 10,000 clones, about 54% seen once. The chain joins TRBV2 to TRBJ1-5, with D possibly being TRBD1 (6 bases). Sequencing was done on a sample of peripheral blood mononuclear cells. The source is a boy aged 5-17 years with T-cell large granular lymphocyte leukemia. Some clones in this sample may be carry-over from other donors' samples. DNA of the CDR3: TGTGCCAGCAACAGGGAATTCGGCAATCAGCCCCAGCATTTT. It translates to CASNREFGNQPQHF.